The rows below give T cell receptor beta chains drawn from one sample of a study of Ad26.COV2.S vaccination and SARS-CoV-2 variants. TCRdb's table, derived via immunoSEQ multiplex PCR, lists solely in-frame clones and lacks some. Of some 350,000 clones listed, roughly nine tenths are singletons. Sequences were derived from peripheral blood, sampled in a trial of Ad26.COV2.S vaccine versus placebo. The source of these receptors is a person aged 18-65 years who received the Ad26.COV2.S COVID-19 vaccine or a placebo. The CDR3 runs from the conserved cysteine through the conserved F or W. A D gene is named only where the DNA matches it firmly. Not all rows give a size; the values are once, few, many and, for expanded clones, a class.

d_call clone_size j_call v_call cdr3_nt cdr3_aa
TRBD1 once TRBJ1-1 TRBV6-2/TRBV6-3 TGTGCCAGCAGCTGGACAGGAGCGAACACTGAAGCTTTCTTT CASSWTGANTEAFF
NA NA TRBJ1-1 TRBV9 TGTGCCAGCAGCGTAGAGCAACCGGGACACCGGAACACTGAAGCTTTCTTT CASSVEQPGHRNTEAFF
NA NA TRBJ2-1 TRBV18 TGTGCCAGCTCACCAGGCGGGGTAGGTGAGCAGTTCTTC CASSPGGVGEQFF
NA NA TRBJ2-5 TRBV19 TGTGCCAGTAGTAGATACCGGGACTACCAAGAGACCCAGTACTTC CASSRYRDYQETQYF
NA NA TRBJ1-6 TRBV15 TGTGCCACCAGCAGAGACGGGAGCAATTATAATTCACCCCTCCACTTT CATSRDGSNYNSPLHF
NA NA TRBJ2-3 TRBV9 TGTGCCAGCAGCGAGGGACTGGACTTCACAGATACGCAGTATTTT CASSEGLDFTDTQYF
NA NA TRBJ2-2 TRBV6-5 TGTGCCAGCAGTTCGGACAACCCGAACACCGGGGAGCTGTTTTTT CASSSDNPNTGELFF
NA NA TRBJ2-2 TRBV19 TGTGCCAGTAGTCCCCTATCCGGGTCAACCCTCCGGGAGCTGTTTTTT CASSPLSGSTLRELFF
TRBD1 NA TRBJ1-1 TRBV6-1 TGTGCCAGCAGTGATACAGGGGGCGGGGAAGCTTTCTTT CASSDTGGGEAFF
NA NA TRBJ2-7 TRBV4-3 TGCGCCAGCAGCCTGGGGTCAGGAGGGTCCTACGAGCAGTACTTC CASSLGSGGSYEQYF
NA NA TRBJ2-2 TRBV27 TGTGCCAGCGGAGAAGCGGCAAACGGGCCCGGGGAGCTGTTTTTT CASGEAANGPGELFF
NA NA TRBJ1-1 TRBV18 TGTGCCAGCTCGCCAGGGGCAGTAAGGACTGAAGCTTTCTTT CASSPGAVRTEAFF
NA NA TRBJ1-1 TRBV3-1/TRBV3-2 TGTGCCAGCAGCCAAGATCGAGCTGAAGCTTTCTTT CASSQDRAEAFF
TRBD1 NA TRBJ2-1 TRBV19 TGTGCCAGTAGTATAGATGTGGTACAGGGGACCTACAATGAGCAGTTCTTC CASSIDVVQGTYNEQFF
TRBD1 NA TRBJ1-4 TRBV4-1 TGCGCCAGCAGCCAAGTTGGGACAGTTAATGAAAAACTGTTTTTT CASSQVGTVNEKLFF
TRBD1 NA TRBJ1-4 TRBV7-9 TGTGCCAGCAGCTTAACCGGGACAGGCGAGGAAAAACTGTTTTTT CASSLTGTGEEKLFF
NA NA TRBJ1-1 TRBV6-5 TGTGCCACTGTACCTGCGGGGGGCGCCGACACTGAAGCTTTCTTT CATVPAGGADTEAFF
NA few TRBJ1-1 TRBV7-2 TGTGCCAGCAGCCGGTCGAGGAACACTGAAGCTTTCTTT CASSRSRNTEAFF
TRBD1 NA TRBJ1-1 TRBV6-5 TGTGCCAGCAGTTACCAGGGACAGGGGGGGACTGAAGCTTTCTTT CASSYQGQGGTEAFF
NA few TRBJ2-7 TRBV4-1 TGCGCCAGCAGCCAAGTAACCCCCCCTACATGGTACGAGCAGTACTTC CASSQVTPPTWYEQYF
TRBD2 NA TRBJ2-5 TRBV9 TGTGCCAGCAGCGCCAGCGGGCTAGCGGGGGCCCAAGAGACCCAGTACTTC CASSASGLAGAQETQYF
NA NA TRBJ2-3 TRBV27 TGTGCCAGCAGTTTGACCCTTTCGGGGACAGATACGCAGTATTTT CASSLTLSGTDTQYF
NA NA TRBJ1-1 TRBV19 TGTGCCAGTAGTATAGATCAGTTCGGGTATTCCACTGAAGCTTTCTTT CASSIDQFGYSTEAFF
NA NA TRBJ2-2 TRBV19 TGTGCCAGTAAGGAGCGGTGGACCGGGGAGCTGTTTTTT CASKERWTGELFF
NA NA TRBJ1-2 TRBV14 TGTGCCAGCAGCCAGGCCCTCTCGGGCGGCTACACCTTC CASSQALSGGYTF
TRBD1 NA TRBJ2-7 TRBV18 TGTGCCAGCTCACCCCGACAGGGGACTTACGAGCAGTACTTC CASSPRQGTYEQYF
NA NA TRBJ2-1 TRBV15 TGTGCCACCAGCCCTAGGCTAGAGTACAATGAGCAGTTCTTC CATSPRLEYNEQFF
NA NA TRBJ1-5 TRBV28 TGTGCCAGCCACTCTTCGGGGTTGCCCAATCAGCCCCAGCATTTT CASHSSGLPNQPQHF
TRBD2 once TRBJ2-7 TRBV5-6 TGTGCCAGCAGCCGAGTCCCGCGGGGGGGCAGGGACGAGCAGTACTTC CASSRVPRGGRDEQYF
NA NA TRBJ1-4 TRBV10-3 TGTGCCGTGGCCGGCACAACTAATGAAAAACTGTTTTTT CAVAGTTNEKLFF
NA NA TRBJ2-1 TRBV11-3 TGTGCCAGCAGCTCAAGAGGACTACCTAATGAGCAGTTCTTC CASSSRGLPNEQFF
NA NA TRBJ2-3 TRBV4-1 TGCGCCAGCAGCCAAGTAATCTACCATACAGATACGCAGTATTTT CASSQVIYHTDTQYF
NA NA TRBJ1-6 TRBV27 TGTGCCAGCAGTTTAGGGTATAATTCACCCCTCCACTTT CASSLGYNSPLHF
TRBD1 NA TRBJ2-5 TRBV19 TGTGCCAGTAGCGCACAGGGGGGTGGGGAGACCCAGTACTTC CASSAQGGGETQYF
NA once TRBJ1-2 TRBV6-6 TGTGCCAGCGCGGGGTCGGATGGCTACACCTTC CASAGSDGYTF
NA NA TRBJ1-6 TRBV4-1 TGCGCCAGCAGCCAAGGGGAATCCTATAATTCACCCCTCCACTTT CASSQGESYNSPLHF
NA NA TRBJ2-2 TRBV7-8 TGTGCCACCTCTTCCGTCATCGGGGAGCTGTTTTTT CATSSVIGELFF
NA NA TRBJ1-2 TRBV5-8 TGTGCCAGCAAAGCGAGGGGATTCTATGGCTACACCTTC CASKARGFYGYTF
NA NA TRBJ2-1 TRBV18 TGTGCCAGCTCACCCGCACCCGGCAGGAGCTCCTACAATGAGCAGTTCTTC CASSPAPGRSSYNEQFF
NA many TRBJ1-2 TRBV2 TGTGCCAGCAATCAGGATACCTCCCCTATTGGCTACACCTTC CASNQDTSPIGYTF
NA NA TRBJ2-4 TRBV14 TGTGCCAGCAGCCCGATCGGTACCAGCGGGGCCAAAAACATTCAGTACTTC CASSPIGTSGAKNIQYF
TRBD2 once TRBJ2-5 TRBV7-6 TGTGCCAGCAGCTTAGAAACTAGCGTTCAATATGCCCAGTACTTC CASSLETSVQYAQYF
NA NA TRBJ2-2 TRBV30 TGTGCCTGGAGAGGGGTAGGCACCGGGGAGCTGTTTTTT CAWRGVGTGELFF
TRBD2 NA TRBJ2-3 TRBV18 TGTGCCAGCTCACGACGACTAGCGGGAAACACAGATACGCAGTATTTT CASSRRLAGNTDTQYF
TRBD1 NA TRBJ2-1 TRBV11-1 TGTGCCAGCAGCCGGACAGGGAATGAGCAGTTCTTC CASSRTGNEQFF
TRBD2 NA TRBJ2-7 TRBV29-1 TGCAGCGTCGTCACTAGCGAGGTGAGCTCCTACGAGCAGTACTTC CSVVTSEVSSYEQYF
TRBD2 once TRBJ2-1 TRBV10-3 TGTGCCATCAGTGAGTTCGGACTAGCGGGAGTAAGAAATGAGCAGTTCTTC CAISEFGLAGVRNEQFF
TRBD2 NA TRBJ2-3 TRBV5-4 TGTGCCAGCAGCTCCCCTATTAGCGGGAGCGCAGATACGCAGTATTTT CASSSPISGSADTQYF
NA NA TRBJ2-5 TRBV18 TGTGCCAGCTCACCAGTTTACCCCAGCGGAGAGACCCAGTACTTC CASSPVYPSGETQYF
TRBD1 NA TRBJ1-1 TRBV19 TGTGCCAGTAGTATAGCCCAAGGGGGCCCTGAAGCTTTCTTT CASSIAQGGPEAFF
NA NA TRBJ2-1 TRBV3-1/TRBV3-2 TGTGCCAGCAGCCAAGTGGGGGGTCCCTACAATGAGCAGTTCTTC CASSQVGGPYNEQFF
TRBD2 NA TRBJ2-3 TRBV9 TGTGCCAGCAGCGTAGAGGGACTAGCAACAGATACGCAGTATTTT CASSVEGLATDTQYF
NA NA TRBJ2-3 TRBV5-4 TGTGCCAGCAGCCCTAGGGATAGAGATACGCAGTATTTT CASSPRDRDTQYF
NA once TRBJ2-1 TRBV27 TGTGCCAGCAGTTTGACCGGGAGTGCCAATGAGCAGTTCTTC CASSLTGSANEQFF
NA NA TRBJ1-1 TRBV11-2 TGTGCCAGCAGCTTAGAAGCAGGGCTCGCTTTCTTT CASSLEAGLAFF
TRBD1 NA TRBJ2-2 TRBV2 TGTGCCAGCAGTCCTACAGGGGCCGGGGAGCTGTTTTTT CASSPTGAGELFF
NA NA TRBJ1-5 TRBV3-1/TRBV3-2 TGTGCCAGCAAGCTGGGGCTCTATAGCAATCAGCCCCAGCATTTT CASKLGLYSNQPQHF
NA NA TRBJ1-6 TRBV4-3 TGCGCCAGCAGTAGGGGCACAGATAATTCACCCCTCCACTTT CASSRGTDNSPLHF